This TCR beta chain emerged from a study of OX40 agonist ivuxolimab in advanced cancers. TCRdb's copy holds only in-frame clones and misses some; the assay was immunoSEQ multiplex PCR. The table has about 39,000 clones, 80% to 95% seen once. CDR1 and CDR2 from the germline V gene are MNHEY and SVGAGI. CDR3 length: 15 amino acids. Trimming left V 4 bases short and J 4 bases short, with 13 bases between. The TCR originated in an adult with an advanced solid tumor such as melanoma, head and neck, liver or kidney cancer. The chain is built from TRBV6-5 and TRBJ2-2; D not certain. Material: CD4+ or CD8+ T cells sorted from blood, obtained in a trial of the OX40 agonist ivuxolimab. The CDR3 DNA follows: TGTGCCAGCAGTTGGGTCCCTGGGGTCACCGGGGAGCTGTTTTTT. Its translation: CASSWVPGVTGELFF.